The present T cell receptor beta chain was sequenced within a study of radiotherapy plus CTLA-4 blockade in lung cancer. Notes on the study in general: TCR clones originating in tumors grew in number in blood after radiotherapy plus ipilimumab.

The CDR3 has 13 amino acids. J was trimmed by 5 bases and V by 3 bases; bases with no gene match: 2. The germline V gene encodes CDR1 SEHNR and CDR2 FQNEAQ (reference sequence). The assay was immunoSEQ multiplex PCR, and TCRdb's table has in-frame clones only and misses some. The sample contains some 50,000 clones, 84% of which appear only once. On this clone itself: Antigen: not known.

The material sequenced was peripheral blood, taken from a patient treated with radiotherapy plus ipilimumab. This clonotype was sampled from a human donor with non-small cell lung cancer whose response to radiotherapy plus ipilimumab could not be evaluated. The gene calls are TRBV7-9 and TRBJ2-5; 8 bases are shared with TRBD2. For the CDR3, the DNA is TGTGCCAGCAGCTTCGGCGGGGGGGAGACCCAGTACTTC. Protein product: CASSFGGGETQYF.